These T cell receptor beta chains were read from a single sample in a study of post-analysis software for immune sequencing data. TCRdb recomputed calls from the PCR reads with MiXCR, one row per CDR3 protein. The sample lists 750,000 to 950,000 distinct CDR3 sequences; about half were seen once. The material sequenced was blood. The receptor set was obtained from a girl aged 5-17 years with multiple sclerosis. CDR3s include the opening cysteine and the closing phenylalanine or tryptophan. The D gene is left open where the match is weak. Clone sizes are given selectively: once, few, many, or a class where the clone is expanded.

D gene,V gene,J gene,clone size,CDR3 DNA,CDR3 protein
NA,TRBV28,TRBJ2-1,few,TGTGCCAGCAGTCCGACGGGGGTGGGATACAATGAGCAGTTCTTC,CASSPTGVGYNEQFF
NA,TRBV24-1,TRBJ2-7,NA,TGTGCCACCAGTGATCCCGCGGCAGGGGCGGGCTACGAGCAGTACTTC,CATSDPAAGAGYEQYF
TRBD2,TRBV29-1,TRBJ2-4,NA,TGCAGCGTTGACTTAGCGGGAGGTAGCAACATTCAGTACTTC,CSVDLAGGSNIQYF
NA,TRBV15,TRBJ2-7,NA,TGTGCCACCAGCAGAGGTCCCCGGGGGATGGGCTACGAGCAGTACTTC,CATSRGPRGMGYEQYF
TRBD1,TRBV28,TRBJ2-7,NA,TGTGCCAGCAGTTTGGGTTCGGGTTGGCAGGGGGCCTACGAGCAGTACTTC,CASSLGSGWQGAYEQYF
NA,TRBV4-3,TRBJ1-2,few,TGCGCCAGCAGCGCGGACCCAAGGTATGGCTACACCTTC,CASSADPRYGYTF
NA,TRBV27,TRBJ1-1,NA,TGTGCCAGCAGTGACCCAGGGGAGCCTGAAGCTTTCTTT,CASSDPGEPEAFF
TRBD2,TRBV20-1,TRBJ2-1,NA,TGCAGTGCTAGAGTTAGCGGGATGAAGCAGTTCTTC,CSARVSGMKQFF
TRBD1,TRBV5-6,TRBJ2-4,NA,TGTGCCAGCAGCTCCCTACAGGGGGCAGGAAACATTCAGTACTTC,CASSSLQGAGNIQYF
TRBD2,TRBV18,TRBJ2-3,NA,TGTGCCAGCTCACCGGGAGCGGGAGGAGATACGCAGTATTTT,CASSPGAGGDTQYF
NA,TRBV11-2,TRBJ1-2,NA,TGTGCCAGCAGCTTGGGCGGCACCTATGGCTACACCTTC,CASSLGGTYGYTF
NA,TRBV4-1,TRBJ2-3,few,TGCGCCAGCAGCCTGGGACGGGGGTTTACAGATACGCAGTATTTT,CASSLGRGFTDTQYF
NA,TRBV3-1,TRBJ2-7,NA,TGTGCCAGCAGCCAAGTTAGCAGGGGGGTCTACGAGCAGTACTTC,CASSQVSRGVYEQYF
NA,TRBV24-1,TRBJ1-2,NA,TGTGCCACCAGTGATCAGGACAGACCCTATGGCTACACCTTC,CATSDQDRPYGYTF
TRBD2,TRBV7-3,TRBJ2-5,NA,TGTGCCAGCAGCTCCCAAGCGGGAGGACAAGAGACCCAGTACTTC,CASSSQAGGQETQYF
NA,TRBV14,TRBJ2-5,NA,TGTGCCAGCAGCCGGTTCTCGGGAGCGGATGAGCAGTACTTC,CASSRFSGADEQYF
NA,TRBV5-6,TRBJ1-2,few,TGTGCCAGCAGCTTGAGTCAGGGCGGCGGCTACACCTTC,CASSLSQGGGYTF
NA,TRBV12-3/TRBV12-4,TRBJ1-2,NA,TGTGCCAGCAGTTCCAGTGGGGCAAGGAACTATGGCTACACCTTC,CASSSSGARNYGYTF
TRBD2,TRBV4-3,TRBJ2-1,NA,TGCGCCAGCAGCCAAGGAGGTGGGGGGGACAATGAGCAGTTCTTC,CASSQGGGGDNEQFF
NA,TRBV5-1,TRBJ2-3,few,TGCGCCAGCCATGCATTAGATACGCAGTATTTT,CASHALDTQYF
TRBD2,TRBV12-3/TRBV12-4,TRBJ2-3,NA,TGTGCCAGCAGTTTTCTCCCACCGGGACTAGCGGGAGGGGGAGATACGCAGTATTTT,CASSFLPPGLAGGGDTQYF